This TCR beta chain was identified in a study of control samples from healthy donors and cancer patients. Sequencing used immunoSEQ multiplex PCR; TCRdb keeps in-frame clones, though not all of them. Of about 83,000 clones listed, about nine tenths are singletons. Trimming took 5 bases from V and 4 from J; bases not matched to a gene: 2. CDR3 length: 13 amino acids. The V gene's germline CDR1 is MNHEY and CDR2 SVGEGT. V gene TRBV6-2 or TRBV6-3 combines with J gene TRBJ1-5; 7 bases are shared with TRBD1. Specimen: blood. This receptor was identified in a man aged 45 to 65 in good health. CDR3: CASSPRGNQPQHF. The CDR3 DNA is TGTGCCAGCAGTCCCAGGGGGAATCAGCCCCAGCATTTT.